The present entry profiles one T cell receptor beta chain with its context. The data stem from a study of Tregs in tolerant kidney transplant recipients. This CDR3 contains 13 residues. Germline values: CDR1 WSHSY, CDR2 SAAADI. Profiling relied on immunoSEQ multiplex PCR, and the TCRdb table lists in-frame clones only, not all of them. Of approximately 16,000 clones in the sample, 80% were seen once. Sequenced here: Tregs from blood, sampled before the transplant. The V gene is TRBV10-2, the J gene TRBJ2-7, with 9 bases fitting TRBD2. The sequence was collected from a human donor who received a combined kidney and bone marrow transplant. CDR3 amino acids: CSSSSGISYEQYF. CDR3 nucleotides: TGCTCCTCTTCTAGCGGGATCTCCTACGAGCAGTACTTC.